Shown below are 20 T cell receptor beta chains from a single sample sequenced in a study of T-cell memory formation after mild COVID-19. TCRdb reprocessed the 5' RACE reads via MiXCR and lists one record per CDR3 protein. The table shows roughly 260,000 distinct CDR3 sequences, with roughly 15% occurring only once. The material sequenced was PBMCs or a T cell subset sorted from them (not recorded which). These receptors were taken from a man aged 18 to 30 who had mild COVID-19 (a few samples of this study predate the infection). Cell type and time point are not known.

This chain links TRBV5-1 with TRBJ2-7, with a possible D match to TRBD1 (6 bases). The CDR3 has 13 residues. Germline V lookup: CDR1 SGHRS, CDR2 YFSETQ. V lost 2 bases and J 3 bases, leaving 9 bases between the germline ends. Here the CDR3 reads CASSFGQRYEQYF. The CDR3 DNA sequence: TGCGCCAGCAGCTTTGGACAGCGCTACGAGCAGTACTTC.

The chain combines TRBV28 with TRBJ2-7; a weak D match, TRBD2 (6 bases). The germline V gene has CDR1 MDHEN and CDR2 SYDVKM. V gave up 4 bases and J gave up 2 bases, with 15 bases separating them. The CDR3 has 15 residues. CDR3 DNA: TGTGCCAGCAGTTCCCCAGGTAGCGGAGCCTACGAGCAGTACGTC. Its translation is CASSSPGSGAYEQYV.

The chain has TRBV28 and TRBJ1-1; D not resolved. The CDR3 loop spans 11 amino acids. Germline V gene sequence: CDR1 MDHEN, CDR2 SYDVKM. Trimming removed 1 base from V and 11 bases from J, with 8 bases in between. DNA of the CDR3: TGTGCCAGCAGTTTATTCCCCAAGGCTTTCTTT. This translates into CASSLFPKAFF.

This clonotype was seen only a few times. This chain connects TRBV7-9 to TRBJ2-1; 10 bases map to TRBD2. The trim removed 5 bases at V and 7 bases at J, leaving 5 bases unmatched. The CDR3 is 14 amino acids. Germline V gene lookup returns CDR1 SEHNR and CDR2 FQNEAQ (reference sequence). The CDR3 loop reads CASSAGLAENEQFF. CDR3 DNA: TGTGCCAGCAGCGCAGGACTAGCGGAAAATGAGCAGTTCTTC.

V gene TRBV9 combines with J gene TRBJ2-3, with D perhaps matching TRBD1 or TRBD2 (6 bases each). Trimming stripped 4 bases from V and 6 bases from J, with 15 bases between. This CDR3 has 14 amino acids. Per germline, CDR1 SGDLS and CDR2 YYNGEE. The CDR3, as DNA: TGTGCCAGCAGCCCGAGGGGGGTAGGCGATACGCAGTATTTT. Its translation: CASSPRGVGDTQYF.

The chain joins TRBV7-9 to TRBJ1-4, with TRBD1 matching 7 bases. Germline CDR1 and CDR2: SEHNR and FQNEAQ (reference sequence). J was trimmed by 0 bases and V by 6 bases; bases with no gene match: 4. The CDR3 covers 15 residues. The CDR3 DNA follows: TGTGCCAGCAGGTTAACAGGGGCAACTAATGAAAAACTGTTTTTT. Translating gives CASRLTGATNEKLFF.

This clonotype appeared a few times. The V and J genes are TRBV7-3 and TRBJ2-5; D is unclear. The germline gives CDR1 SGHTA, CDR2 FQGTGA. Trimming removed 5 bases from V and 3 bases from J, with 10 bases in between. This CDR3 comprises 13 residues. The CDR3 loop reads CASSRQSEETQYF. In DNA form, the CDR3 reads TGTGCCAGCAGCCGGCAGTCGGAAGAGACCCAGTACTTC.

This clonotype has only a few counts. The chain joins TRBV20-1 to TRBJ1-5; D gene ambiguous. From germline, CDR1 is DFQATT and CDR2 SNEGSKA (reference sequence). The CDR3 contains 13 residues. V lost 5 bases to trimming and J lost 2 bases, with 10 bases between them. Here the CDR3 DNA reads TGCAGTGCTCTGTTTGGGGGCAATCAGCCCCAGCATTTT. Translation gives CSALFGGNQPQHF.

This clonotype was picked up a small number of times. The chain uses TRBV3-1 and TRBJ2-1, with D possibly being TRBD2 (6 bases). The V end was cut by 4 bases, the J end by 4 bases, with 20 bases between. CDR3 length equals 17 residues. Germline CDR1 reads LGHDT; CDR2 reads YNNKEL (reference sequence). The CDR3 loop reads CASSPPSGSGSYNEQFF. The CDR3 coding sequence is TGTGCCAGCAGCCCTCCGAGCGGGTCGGGGAGTTACAATGAGCAGTTCTTC.

The chain combines TRBV28 with TRBJ2-7; TRBD1 matches 9 bases. This CDR3 is 12 amino acids long. Germline CDR1 MDHEN, CDR2 SYDVKM. V shed 6 bases, J shed 8 bases, and the junction held 5 bases outside the gene matches. This CDR3 reads CASSEQGAQQYV. CDR3 nucleotide sequence: TGTGCCAGCAGCGAACAGGGGGCCCAGCAGTACGTC.

The gene calls are TRBV6-6 and TRBJ2-7; D gene unclear. The CDR3 length is 13 residues. The germline V gene has CDR1 MNHNY and CDR2 SVGAGI (reference sequence). The V end lost 2 bases, the J end lost 3 bases, and 8 bases lay between the germline ends. The DNA for the CDR3 is TGTGCCAGCAGTTACGCGACGGGCTACGAGCAGTACTTC. It encodes CASSYATGYEQYF.

This clonotype has more than one count but fewer than ten. The chain uses TRBV7-3 and TRBJ2-5, with 10 bases that match TRBD2. The length of the CDR3 is 15 residues. V dropped 8 bases and J dropped 5; count of bases not matched to a gene: 11. CDR1 SGHTA and CDR2 FQGTGA come from the germline V gene. The CDR3 loop is CASAFSGGAGETQYF. In DNA, the CDR3 is TGTGCCAGCGCCTTCAGCGGGGGGGCCGGGGAGACCCAGTACTTC.

This clonotype turned up a few times. This chain joins TRBV12-3 or TRBV12-4 and TRBJ2-3, with D uncertain. V lost 6 bases to trimming and J lost 4 bases, with 11 bases between them. The length of the CDR3 is 13 residues. CDR3 nucleotide sequence: TGTGCCAGCAGCCCGACTCTACCAGATACGCAGTATTTT. It encodes CASSPTLPDTQYF.

This chain joins TRBV5-1 and TRBJ1-2; D unresolved. The CDR3 sequence is 14 residues long. V was pared by 1 base and J by 1 base, with 8 bases between. From germline, CDR1 is SGHRS and CDR2 YFSETQ. CDR3 nucleotide sequence: TGCGCCAGCAGCTTGCTCCTCCTTAACTATGGCTACACCTTC. Protein sequence: CASSLLLLNYGYTF.

This clonotype was counted a few times. The chain links TRBV12-3 or TRBV12-4 to TRBJ1-5; maybe TRBD1 (6 bases). This CDR3 contains 15 residues. V gave up 4 bases and J gave up 1 base, with 11 bases separating them. CDR3 residues: CASSYNRVSNQPQHF. CDR3 DNA sequence: TGTGCCAGCAGTTATAACAGGGTGAGCAATCAGCCCCAGCATTTT.

The chain recombines TRBV28 with TRBJ1-3; D call uncertain. The length of the CDR3 is 14 residues. Germline CDR1 and CDR2: MDHEN and SYDVKM. Trimming took 6 bases from V and 0 from J, leaving 9 bases between them. CDR3 loop: CASRTSSSGNTIYF. The DNA of the CDR3 is TGTGCCAGCAGGACGTCCTCCTCTGGAAACACCATATATTTT.

This sequence joins TRBV19 and TRBJ2-6, with D perhaps TRBD1 (6 bases). Trimming stripped 6 bases from V and 0 bases from J, with 9 bases between. In germline, CDR1 is LNHDA, CDR2 SQIVND (reference sequence). This CDR3 has 15 amino acids. The CDR3 nucleotides are TGTGCCAGTAGGCCAGGGGACTCTGGGGCCAACGTCCTGACTTTC. Amino acids: CASRPGDSGANVLTF.

This clonotype showed up many times. This sequence joins TRBV12-3 or TRBV12-4 and TRBJ2-7; D could derive from TRBD1 or TRBD2 (5 bases each). This CDR3 comprises 13 residues. Trimming stripped 7 bases from V and 1 base from J, with 11 bases between. The CDR3 loop reads CASNWDGSYEQYF. CDR3 in DNA: TGTGCCAGCAACTGGGACGGTTCCTACGAGCAGTACTTC.

V usage is TRBV7-2 and J usage is TRBJ1-6; 11 bases align to TRBD1. This CDR3 spans 14 amino acids. Germline V CDR1 and CDR2: SGHTA, FQGNSA. The trim removed 6 bases at V and 10 bases at J, leaving 5 bases unmatched. The CDR3 nucleotides are TGTGCCAGCAGTACCGGGACAGGGGGATCACCCCTCCACTTT. Translated, it gives CASSTGTGGSPLHF.

This clonotype has at least ten counts. The chain is built from TRBV4-2 and TRBJ1-2; D unresolved. Germline V gene sequence: CDR1 LGHNA, CDR2 YNFKEQ. The CDR3 contains 14 residues. The ends were cut back, 3 bases at V and 5 bases at J, with 13 bases in the middle. CDR3 sequence: CASSQGSLGYGYTF. CDR3 nucleotide sequence: TGTGCCAGCAGCCAGGGCTCTTTAGGGTATGGCTACACCTTC.